The 5 T cell receptor beta chains below all came from one sample that was sequenced in a study of blood T cell repertoires in COVID-19. Profiled with immunoSEQ multiplex PCR; TCRdb holds only in-frame clones, not every one. Among 40,000 to 50,000 clones, around 86% were seen once, and the ten largest hold 2.5% to 3%. The sequenced sample was peripheral blood. Receptors were obtained from a woman older than 75 with acute or convalescent COVID-19.

This chain connects TRBV6-5 to TRBJ1-3; TRBD1 aligns across 8 bases. With 7 bases clipped from V and 4 bases from J, the junction kept 9 bases outside the gene matches. Germline CDR1 reads MNHEY; CDR2 reads SVGAGI. There are 15 residues in the CDR3. For the CDR3, the DNA is TGTGCCAGCATTCCCCCAGGGGGCCGGGGAAACACCATATATTTT. It yields the protein CASIPPGGRGNTIYF.

The rearrangement joins TRBV3-1 (or the pseudogene TRBV3-2) to TRBJ1-2, with TRBD1 identical over 8 bases. The CDR3 totals 14 residues. CDR1 is LGHDT, CDR2 YNNKEL, per germline (reference sequence). V was clipped by 4 bases and J by 8 bases; unmatched bases: 9. CDR3 in DNA: TGTGCCAGCAGCCCCCGACAGGGGAAGGAAGGCTACACCTTC. Its protein product is CASSPRQGKEGYTF.

This sequence joins TRBV3-1 (or the pseudogene TRBV3-2) and TRBJ1-1; D is perhaps TRBD1 (5 bases). V lost 4 bases and J lost 9, with 9 bases in between. The CDR3 is made up of 11 amino acids. CDR1 is LGHDT, CDR2 YNNKEL, per germline (reference sequence). In DNA form, the CDR3 reads TGTGCCAGCAGCCTGGGGCAGAAAGCTTTCTTT. It codes for CASSLGQKAFF.

V is TRBV5-6 and J is TRBJ2-7, with 9 positions matching TRBD1. V lost 4 bases, J lost 1 base, and 9 bases stayed unmatched. This CDR3 has 16 residues. Germline assignment: CDR1 SGHDT and CDR2 YYEEEE. The CDR3 protein is CASSPLGDRVSYEQYF. The CDR3 nucleotides read TGTGCCAGCAGCCCCCTGGGGGACAGGGTTTCCTACGAGCAGTACTTC.

The V gene is TRBV7-8, the J gene TRBJ1-6, with 7 bases matching TRBD1. V was pared by 3 bases and J by 5 bases, with 16 bases of the junction left unmatched. Germline V gene sequence: CDR1 SGHVS, CDR2 FQNEAQ. The CDR3 spans 19 residues. The CDR3 bases are TGTGCCAGCAGCTTCCAGACAGGGATTAGTGGGATCGATAATTCACCCCTCCACTTT. Translation: CASSFQTGISGIDNSPLHF. Full variable domain (rest looked up from reference TRBV7-8 and TRBJ1-6): GAGVSQSPRYKVAKRGQDVALRCDPISGHVSLFWYQQALGQGPEFLTYFQNEAQLDKSGLPSDRFFAERPEGSVSTLKIQRTQQEDSAVYLCASSFQTGISGIDNSPLHFGNGTRLTVT.